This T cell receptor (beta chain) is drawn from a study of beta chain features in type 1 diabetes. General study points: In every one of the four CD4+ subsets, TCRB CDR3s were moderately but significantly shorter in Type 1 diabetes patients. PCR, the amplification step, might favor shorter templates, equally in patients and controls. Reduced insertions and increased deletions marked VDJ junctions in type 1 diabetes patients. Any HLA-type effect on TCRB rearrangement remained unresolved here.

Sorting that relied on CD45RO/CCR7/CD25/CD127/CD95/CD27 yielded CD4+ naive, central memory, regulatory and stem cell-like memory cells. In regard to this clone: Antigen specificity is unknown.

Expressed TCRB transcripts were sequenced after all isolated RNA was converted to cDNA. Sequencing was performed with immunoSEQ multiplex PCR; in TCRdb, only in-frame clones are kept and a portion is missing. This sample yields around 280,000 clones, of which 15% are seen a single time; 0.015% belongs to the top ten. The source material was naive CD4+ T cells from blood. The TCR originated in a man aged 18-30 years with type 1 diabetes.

CDR3 region: CASSRTGERQPQHF. CDR3 DNA: TGTGCCAGCTCGAGGACAGGGGAGCGCCAGCCCCAGCATTTT. The V and J genes are TRBV18 and TRBJ1-5, with 9 bases matching TRBD1. Germline V gives CDR1 KGHSH, CDR2 LQKENI. V was clipped by 6 bases and J by 7 bases; unmatched bases: 7. There are 14 residues in the CDR3.